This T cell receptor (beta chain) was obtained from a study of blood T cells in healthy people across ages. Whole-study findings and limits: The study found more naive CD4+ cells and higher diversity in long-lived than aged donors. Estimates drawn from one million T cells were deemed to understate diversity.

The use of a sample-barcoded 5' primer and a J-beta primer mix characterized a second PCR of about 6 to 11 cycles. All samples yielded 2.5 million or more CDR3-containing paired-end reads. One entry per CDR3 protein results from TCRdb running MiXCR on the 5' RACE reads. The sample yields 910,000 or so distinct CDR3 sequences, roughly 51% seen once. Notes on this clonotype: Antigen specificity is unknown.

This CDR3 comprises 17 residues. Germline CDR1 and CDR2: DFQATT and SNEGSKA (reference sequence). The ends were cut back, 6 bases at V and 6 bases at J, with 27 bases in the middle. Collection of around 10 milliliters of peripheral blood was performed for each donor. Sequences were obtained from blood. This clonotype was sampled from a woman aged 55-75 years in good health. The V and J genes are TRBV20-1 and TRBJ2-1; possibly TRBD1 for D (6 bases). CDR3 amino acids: CSATGPQGKGRTNEQFF. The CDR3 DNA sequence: TGCAGTGCCACGGGACCCCAGGGGAAAGGCAGGACCAATGAGCAGTTCTTC.